Shown below are 30 T cell receptor beta chains from a single sample sequenced in a study of CXCR3-negative and CXCR3-positive naive CD8 T cells (dated by TCRdb to between 2017 and 2020). On the study overall, not on this receptor specifically: Compared with CXCR3-negative naive cells, CXCR3-positive naive cells had TRB CDR3s with higher hydrophobicity (lower Kidera factor 4), lower energy, and higher strength and volume indices.

For sequencing, a NextSeq 550 was employed. The Human TCR Profiling Kit (MiLaboratory) was used to make UMI-labeled 5' RACE TRB cDNA libraries. The reads were reprocessed in TCRdb, with one entry per CDR3 protein sequence and no accompanying DNA. The sample's clone listing holds about 130,000 distinct CDR3 sequences. The ten top clones hold 0.59% of the sample. No antigen is known for these receptors. The sample consisted of naive CXCR3+ CD8+ T cells from blood. The sample's cell subset or site label, decoded: CD45RO-CCR7+CD27+CD95- naive CD8+ T cells expressing CXCR3 (TNR3+). These receptors were obtained from a human donor in good health. Some clones in this sample may be carry-over from other donors' samples.

The chain couples TRBV6-2 or TRBV6-3 to TRBJ1-1. The CDR3 length is 12 residues. In germline, CDR1 is MNHEY, CDR2 SVGEGT. The chain's CDR3 is CASSPASVEAFF.

This chain uses TRBV20-1 with TRBJ2-7; the D call of TRBD2 rests on TCRdb alone, since no DNA is present to check it. This CDR3 has 16 residues. Germline V gives CDR1 DFQATT, CDR2 SNEGSKA (reference sequence). The chain's CDR3 is CSALHLAGDRIYEQYF.

The chain has TRBV19 and TRBJ2-1; TCRdb proposes TRBD2, but this gene call is untestable without DNA. Germline CDR1 reads LNHDA; CDR2 reads SQIVND (reference sequence). The CDR3 is made up of 17 amino acids. CDR3 region: CASSLPGLAASYNEQFF.

The chain recombines TRBV3-1 with TRBJ2-2; with no DNA, the TCRdb D assignment of TRBD2 cannot be verified. The CDR3 runs 18 residues. Germline values: CDR1 LGHDT, CDR2 YNNKEL (reference sequence). CDR3 sequence: CASSQDISGSLLSGELFF.

This rearrangement joins TRBV13 to TRBJ1-1; TCRdb names TRBD1, which stays unverified in the absence of DNA. This CDR3 comprises 13 residues. The germline V gene has CDR1 PRHDT and CDR2 FYEKMQ (reference sequence). CDR3 region: CASSYTGGTEAFF.

The chain uses TRBV5-4 and TRBJ2-3; with no DNA, the TCRdb D assignment of TRBD2 cannot be verified. Per the germline V gene, CDR1 is SGHNT and CDR2 is YYREEE (reference sequence). CDR3 length: 18 amino acids. The CDR3 reads CASSPSLGLAGGGDTQYF.

The chain's CDR3 is CASSLGHRTSGTDTQYF. The chain has TRBV5-6 and TRBJ2-3; TCRdb designates TRBD2, a call that cannot be tested without DNA. Germline V CDR1 and CDR2: SGHDT, YYEEEE. This CDR3 has 17 residues.

V and J are TRBV12-3 or TRBV12-4 and TRBJ1-1. This CDR3 region has 12 residues. The CDR3 loop is CASSLLGAEAFF.

The chain carries TRBV7-9 and TRBJ1-5; the TCRdb call, TRBD1, lacks DNA for checking. The CDR3 is 14 residues long. Germline loops: CDR1 SEHNR, CDR2 FQNEAQ (reference sequence). The CDR3 sequence: CASSLGDRAQPQHF.

The CDR3 spells CASSLQGFPDTQYF. The chain carries TRBV27 and TRBJ2-3; the D call of TRBD1 rests on TCRdb alone, since no DNA is present to check it. The CDR3 is made up of 14 amino acids. Germline CDR1 reads MNHEY; CDR2 reads SMNVEV (reference sequence).

The chain has TRBV15 and TRBJ2-3; no DNA is available, so the TRBD2 call from TCRdb remains unchecked. The germline gives CDR1 LNHNV, CDR2 YYDKDF (reference sequence). The CDR3 is 18 residues long. The CDR3 reads CATSSGLAGRTSTDTQYF.

The genes are TRBV30 and TRBJ2-1. This CDR3 has 12 residues. CDR1 is GTSNPN, CDR2 SVGIG, per germline (reference sequence). The CDR3 sequence: CALQVSYNEQFF.

This chain uses TRBV5-1 with TRBJ2-1; no DNA is available, so the TRBD2 call from TCRdb remains unchecked. Germline loops: CDR1 SGHRS, CDR2 YFSETQ. The CDR3 length is 18 residues. CDR3 in amino acids: CASSLGGLAASSYNEQFF.

The gene calls are TRBV7-9 and TRBJ1-1; TCRdb's assignment of TRBD1 cannot be checked, as there is no DNA. CDR3 size: 16 residues. Germline loops: CDR1 SEHNR, CDR2 FQNEAQ (reference sequence). CDR3 amino acids: CASSGKTGPGNTEAFF.

The chain combines TRBV29-1 with TRBJ2-5. Germline V lookup: CDR1 SQVTM, CDR2 ANQGSEA. The CDR3 extends over 12 amino acids. The CDR3 loop is CSVVTYEETQYF.

The V gene is TRBV18, the J gene TRBJ2-7; TCRdb gives TRBD1 as the D gene, but with no DNA this cannot be confirmed. CDR1 and CDR2 (germline): KGHSH, LQKENI. There are 13 residues in the CDR3. This CDR3 reads CASSPPDSLEQYF. The full variable domain, its missing parts supplied by reference TRBV18 and TRBJ2-7, is NAGVMQNPRHLVRRRGQEARLRCSPMKGHSHVYWYRQLPEEGLKFMVYLQKENIIDESGMPKERFSAEFPKEGPSILRIQQVVRGDSAAYFCASSPPDSLEQYFGPGTRLTVT.

The chain has TRBV7-9 and TRBJ1-1. Germline assignment: CDR1 SEHNR and CDR2 FQNEAQ (reference sequence). The CDR3 contains 15 residues. The CDR3 protein is CASSLTEESNTEAFF.

The rearrangement links TRBV29-1 to TRBJ2-1; TCRdb reports TRBD2, a call that lacks DNA to check it against. This CDR3 region has 12 residues. CDR1 and CDR2 from the germline V gene are SQVTM and ANQGSEA. The CDR3 here is CSAGGGGDEQCF.

V is TRBV13 and J is TRBJ2-1; the D call from TCRdb, TRBD2, cannot be confirmed without DNA. The CDR3 totals 13 residues. Germline loops: CDR1 PRHDT, CDR2 FYEKMQ (reference sequence). The CDR3 loop is CASSLRSGYEQFF.

The chain has TRBV11-2 and TRBJ2-1; as DNA is missing, the TRBD1 call by TCRdb cannot be tested. This CDR3 is built from 18 residues. Germline-derived CDR1 and CDR2 are SGHAT and FQNNGV. CDR3 residues: CASSLVVSGLFSYNEQFF. The full variable domain, with the rest looked up from reference TRBV11-2 and TRBJ2-1, is EAGVAQSPRYKIIEKRQSVAFWCNPISGHATLYWYQQILGQGPKLLIQFQNNGVVDDSQLPKDRFSAERLKGVDSTLKIQPAKLEDSAVYLCASSLVVSGLFSYNEQFFGPGTRLTVL.

This rearrangement joins TRBV7-2 to TRBJ2-3. The CDR3 spans 15 residues. From germline, CDR1 is SGHTA and CDR2 FQGNSA. This CDR3 reads CASSIPQKASDTQYF.

The rearrangement joins TRBV7-9 to TRBJ2-1; absent DNA, TCRdb's TRBD1 call cannot be checked. This CDR3 is built from 15 residues. The germline CDR1 and CDR2 sequences are SEHNR and FQNEAQ (reference sequence). The CDR3 spells CASSLLDKGDNEQFF.

The V and J genes are TRBV7-9 and TRBJ1-1. CDR1 SEHNR and CDR2 FQNEAQ come from the germline V gene (reference sequence). The CDR3 runs to 13 residues. The chain's CDR3 is CASSPSGDTEALF.

V and J are TRBV9 and TRBJ2-3; lacking DNA, the TRBD2 call made by TCRdb goes unchecked. The CDR3 is made up of 19 amino acids. The germline gives CDR1 SGDLS, CDR2 YYNGEE. The CDR3 spells CASSVSRGSGSSSTDTQYF.

The chain carries TRBV29-1 and TRBJ1-2; the D gene TCRdb calls, TRBD1, cannot be checked with no DNA. CDR3 length equals 14 residues. CDR1 and CDR2 from the germline V gene are SQVTM and ANQGSEA. Here the CDR3 reads CSATFGQPRYGYTF.

The rearrangement uses TRBV29-1 and TRBJ2-2; TCRdb lists TRBD1, though no DNA is available to test this call. CDR1 is SQVTM, CDR2 ANQGSEA, per germline. This CDR3 spans 14 amino acids. CDR3 sequence: CSVEKGDGTGELFF.

The CDR3 sequence: CSARVQGGSSYEQYF. This chain joins TRBV20-1 and TRBJ2-7; without DNA, the TCRdb call of TRBD1 cannot be checked. The V gene's germline CDR1 is DFQATT and CDR2 SNEGSKA (reference sequence). This CDR3 has 15 residues.

J is TRBJ2-3 and V is TRBV7-3; the TCRdb call, TRBD2, lacks DNA for checking. Germline loops: CDR1 SGHTA, CDR2 FQGTGA. The CDR3 runs to 16 residues. The CDR3 spells CASSSTSGGSTDTQYF. The entire variable domain, with the rest obtained from reference TRBV7-3 and TRBJ2-3, is as follows: GAGVSQTPSNKVTEKGKYVELRCDPISGHTALYWYRQSLGQGPEFLIYFQGTGAADDSGLPNDRFFAVRPEGSVSTLKIQRTERGDSAVYLCASSSTSGGSTDTQYFGPGTRLTVL.

This chain joins TRBV7-9 and TRBJ1-4. Germline CDR1 reads SEHNR; CDR2 reads FQNEAQ (reference sequence). This CDR3 is built from 12 residues. CDR3 residues: CAGATTNEKLFF.

V and J are TRBV20-1 and TRBJ1-1; absent DNA, TCRdb's TRBD1 call cannot be checked. The CDR3 spans 13 residues. The germline V gene has CDR1 DFQATT and CDR2 SNEGSKA (reference sequence). CDR3: CSARDGLNTEAFF.